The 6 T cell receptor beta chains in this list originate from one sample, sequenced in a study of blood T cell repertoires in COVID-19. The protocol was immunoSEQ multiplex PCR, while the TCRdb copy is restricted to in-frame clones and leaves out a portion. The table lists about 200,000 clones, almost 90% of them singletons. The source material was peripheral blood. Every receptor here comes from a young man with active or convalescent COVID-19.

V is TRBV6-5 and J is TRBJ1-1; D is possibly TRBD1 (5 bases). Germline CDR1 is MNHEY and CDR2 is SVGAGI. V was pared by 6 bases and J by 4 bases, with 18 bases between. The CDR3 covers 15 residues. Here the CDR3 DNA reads TGTGCCAGCAGACAGGCGACACTTCCGATCACTGAAGCTTTCTTT. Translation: CASRQATLPITEAFF.

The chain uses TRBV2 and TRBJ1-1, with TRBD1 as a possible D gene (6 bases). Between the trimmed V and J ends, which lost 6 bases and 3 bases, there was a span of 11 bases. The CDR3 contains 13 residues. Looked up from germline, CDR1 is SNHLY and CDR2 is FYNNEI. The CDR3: CASRGGRDTEAFF. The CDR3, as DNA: TGTGCCAGCAGAGGGGGTCGGGACACTGAAGCTTTCTTT.

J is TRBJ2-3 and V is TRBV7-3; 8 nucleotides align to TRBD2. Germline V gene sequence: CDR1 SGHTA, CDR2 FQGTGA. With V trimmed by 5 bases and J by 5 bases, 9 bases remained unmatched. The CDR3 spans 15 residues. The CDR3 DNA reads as TGTGCCAGCAGCCCCTCGGGAGGGCCGGGAGATACGCAGTATTTT. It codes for CASSPSGGPGDTQYF.

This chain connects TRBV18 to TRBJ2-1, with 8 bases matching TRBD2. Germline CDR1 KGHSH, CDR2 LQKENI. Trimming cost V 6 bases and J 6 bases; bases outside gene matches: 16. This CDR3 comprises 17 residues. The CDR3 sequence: CASSGGVAGRRVNEQFF. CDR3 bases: TGTGCCAGCTCCGGTGGGGTAGCGGGAAGGAGAGTCAATGAGCAGTTCTTC.

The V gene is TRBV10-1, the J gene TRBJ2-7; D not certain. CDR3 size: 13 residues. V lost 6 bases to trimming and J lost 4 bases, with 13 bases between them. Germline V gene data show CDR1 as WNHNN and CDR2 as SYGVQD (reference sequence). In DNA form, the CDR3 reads TGCGCCAGCAGCCGCTCGACATCATACGAGCAGTACTTC. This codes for CASSRSTSYEQYF.

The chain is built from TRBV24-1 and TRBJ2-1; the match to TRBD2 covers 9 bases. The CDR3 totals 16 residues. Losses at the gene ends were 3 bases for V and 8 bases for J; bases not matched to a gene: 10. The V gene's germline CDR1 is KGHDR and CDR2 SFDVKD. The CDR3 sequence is CATSDRPGLALDEQFF. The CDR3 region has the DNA TGTGCCACCAGTGATCGACCGGGACTAGCATTAGATGAGCAGTTCTTC.